This TCR beta chain originates from a study of shared clonotypes between healthy human individuals. Turning to the study itself: Three plates were used per donor for CD4 naive, three for CD4 memory, two for CD8 naive and one for CD8 memory. The study's findings and limits: About 4.5% of naive CD4 clonotypes were common to a handful of donors.

Generated by immunoSEQ multiplex PCR, the TCRdb table keeps only in-frame clones and is missing some. The sample has a few million clones, just over 90% seen once. Those who donated were healthy HIV-negative adults, with no recent acute infections or vaccinations reported. About this clone: The antigen remains unidentified.

V dropped 1 base and J dropped 5 bases, with 11 bases sitting between them. Germline-derived CDR1 and CDR2 are LGHNA and YNFKEQ. The CDR3 loop spans 14 amino acids. The chain links TRBV4-2 to TRBJ2-5; D gene uncertain. The material sequenced was naive CD4+ T cells from PBMCs. Subset defined: CD45RA+ positively selected. The TCR originated in a man in his late teens or twenties in good health. Some clones in this sample may be carry-over from other donors' samples. CDR3 amino acids: CASSQGGLSETQYF. The CDR3 DNA sequence: TGTGCCAGCAGCCAAGGTGGGCTATCGGAGACCCAGTACTTC.